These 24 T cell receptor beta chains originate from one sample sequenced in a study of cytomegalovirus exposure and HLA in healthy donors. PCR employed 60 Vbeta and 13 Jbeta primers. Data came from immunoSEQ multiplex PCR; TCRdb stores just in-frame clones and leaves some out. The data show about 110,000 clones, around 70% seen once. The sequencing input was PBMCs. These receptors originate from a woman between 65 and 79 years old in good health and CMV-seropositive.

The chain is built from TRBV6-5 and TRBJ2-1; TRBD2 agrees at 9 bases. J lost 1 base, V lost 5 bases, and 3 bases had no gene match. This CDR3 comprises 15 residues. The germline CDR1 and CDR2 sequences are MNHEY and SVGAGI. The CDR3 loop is CASSPSGGSYNEQFF. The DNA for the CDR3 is TGTGCCAGCAGTCCGAGCGGGGGGTCCTACAATGAGCAGTTCTTC.

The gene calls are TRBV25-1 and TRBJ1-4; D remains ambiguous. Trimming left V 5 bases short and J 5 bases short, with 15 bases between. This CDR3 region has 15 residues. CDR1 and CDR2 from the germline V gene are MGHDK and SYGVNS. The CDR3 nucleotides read TGTGCCAGCAGTCGGTGGGAAACGGGGAATGAAAAACTGTTTTTT. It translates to CASSRWETGNEKLFF.

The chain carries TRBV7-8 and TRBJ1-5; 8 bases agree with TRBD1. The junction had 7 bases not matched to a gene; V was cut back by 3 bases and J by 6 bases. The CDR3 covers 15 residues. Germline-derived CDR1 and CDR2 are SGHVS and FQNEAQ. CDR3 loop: CASSFLAGGVQPQHF. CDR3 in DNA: TGTGCCAGCAGCTTCTTGGCAGGGGGCGTTCAGCCCCAGCATTTT.

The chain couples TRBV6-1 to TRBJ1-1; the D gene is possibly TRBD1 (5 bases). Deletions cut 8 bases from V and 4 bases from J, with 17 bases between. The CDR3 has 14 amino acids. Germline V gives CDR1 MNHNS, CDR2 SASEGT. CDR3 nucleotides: TGTGCCAGCCTCGAGCCGACGACAGCCACTGAAGCTTTCTTT. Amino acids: CASLEPTTATEAFF.

The CDR3 DNA reads TGTGCCAGCAGTGTGTCTCTCTGGAACACTGAAGCTTTCTTT. Residues: CASSVSLWNTEAFF. The chain carries TRBV6-4 and TRBJ1-1; D gene unclear. V lost 4 bases and J lost 1, with 10 bases in between. Looked up from germline, CDR1 is MRHNA and CDR2 is SNTAGT. CDR3 length: 14 residues.

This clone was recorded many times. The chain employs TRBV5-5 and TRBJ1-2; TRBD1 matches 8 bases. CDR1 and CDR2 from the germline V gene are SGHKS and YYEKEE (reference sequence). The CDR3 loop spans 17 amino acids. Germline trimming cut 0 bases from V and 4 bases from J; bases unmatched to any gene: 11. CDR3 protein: CASSLAEGSGGSYGYTF. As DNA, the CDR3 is TGTGCCAGCAGCTTGGCCGAGGGGTCAGGGGGCAGCTATGGCTACACCTTC.

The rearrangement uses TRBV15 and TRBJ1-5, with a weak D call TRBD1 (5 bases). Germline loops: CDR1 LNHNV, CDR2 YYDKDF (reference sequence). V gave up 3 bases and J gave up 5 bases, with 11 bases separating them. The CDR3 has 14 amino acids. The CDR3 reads CATSRAGFDQPQHF. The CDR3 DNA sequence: TGTGCCACCAGCAGGGCAGGGTTTGATCAGCCCCAGCATTTT.

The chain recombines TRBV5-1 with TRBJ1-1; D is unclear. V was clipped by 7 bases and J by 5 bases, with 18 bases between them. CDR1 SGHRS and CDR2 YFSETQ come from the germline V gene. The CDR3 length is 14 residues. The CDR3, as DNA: TGCGCCAGCCTTTTAACAGCGGGGAGTACTGAAGCTTTCTTT. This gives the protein CASLLTAGSTEAFF.

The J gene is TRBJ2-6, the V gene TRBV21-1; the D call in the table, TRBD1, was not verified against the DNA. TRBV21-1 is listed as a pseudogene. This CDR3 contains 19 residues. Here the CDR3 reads CASSNLGGTGGSGANVLTF. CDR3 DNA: TGTGCCAGCAGCAACCTTGGTGGGACAGGGGGCTCTGGGGCCAACGTCCTGACTTTC.

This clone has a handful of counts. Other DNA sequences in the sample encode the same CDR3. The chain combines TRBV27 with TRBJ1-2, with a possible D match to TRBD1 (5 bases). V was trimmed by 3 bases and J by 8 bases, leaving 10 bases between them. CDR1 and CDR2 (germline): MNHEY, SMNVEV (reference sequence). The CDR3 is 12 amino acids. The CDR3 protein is CASSFRGEGYTF. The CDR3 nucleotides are TGTGCCAGCAGTTTCCGGGGGGAGGGCTACACCTTC.

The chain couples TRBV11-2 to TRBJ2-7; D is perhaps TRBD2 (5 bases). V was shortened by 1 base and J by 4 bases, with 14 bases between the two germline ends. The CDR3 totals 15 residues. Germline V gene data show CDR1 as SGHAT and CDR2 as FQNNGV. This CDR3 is CASSLVTGYSYEQYF. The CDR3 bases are TGTGCCAGCAGCTTAGTCACGGGGTATTCGTACGAGCAGTACTTC.

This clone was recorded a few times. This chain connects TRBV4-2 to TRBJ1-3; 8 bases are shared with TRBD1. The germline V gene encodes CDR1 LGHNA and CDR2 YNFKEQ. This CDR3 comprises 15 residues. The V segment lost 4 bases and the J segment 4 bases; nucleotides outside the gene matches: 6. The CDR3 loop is CASSPDRTGGNTIYF. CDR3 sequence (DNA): TGTGCCAGCAGCCCTGACCGGACAGGGGGAAACACCATATATTTT.

The CDR3: CASSPPGTGSGNEQFF. The CDR3 DNA sequence: TGTGCCAGCTCACCACCGGGGACAGGGTCTGGAAATGAGCAGTTCTTC. The chain has TRBV18 and TRBJ2-1; 9 bases are a match to TRBD1. Germline V lookup: CDR1 KGHSH, CDR2 LQKENI. The CDR3 is made up of 16 amino acids. With V trimmed by 0 bases and J by 7 bases, 7 bases remained unmatched.

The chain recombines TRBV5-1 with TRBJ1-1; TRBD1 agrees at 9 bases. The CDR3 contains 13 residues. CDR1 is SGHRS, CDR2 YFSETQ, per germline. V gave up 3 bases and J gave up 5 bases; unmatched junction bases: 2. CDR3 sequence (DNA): TGCGCCAGCAGCTGGACAGGGGATACTGAAGCTTTCTTT. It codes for CASSWTGDTEAFF.

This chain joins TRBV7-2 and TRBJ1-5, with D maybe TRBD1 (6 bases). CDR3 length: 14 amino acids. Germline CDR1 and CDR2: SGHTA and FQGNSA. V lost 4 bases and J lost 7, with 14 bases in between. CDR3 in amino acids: CASSSQGLHQPQHF. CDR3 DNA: TGTGCCAGCAGCTCGCAGGGGCTCCACCAGCCCCAGCATTTT.

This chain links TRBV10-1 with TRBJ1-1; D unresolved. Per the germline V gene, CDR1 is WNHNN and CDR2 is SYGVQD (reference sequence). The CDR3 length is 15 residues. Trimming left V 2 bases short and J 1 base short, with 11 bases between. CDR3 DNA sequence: TGCGCCAGCAGTGAGAACAGCCCACGGAACACTGAAGCTTTCTTT. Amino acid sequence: CASSENSPRNTEAFF.

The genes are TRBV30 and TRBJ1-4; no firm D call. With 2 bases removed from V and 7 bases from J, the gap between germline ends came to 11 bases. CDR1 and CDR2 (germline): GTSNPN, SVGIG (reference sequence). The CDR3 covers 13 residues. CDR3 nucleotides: TGTGCCTGGAGTATCGGGGTTGTTGAAAAACTGTTTTTT. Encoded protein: CAWSIGVVEKLFF.

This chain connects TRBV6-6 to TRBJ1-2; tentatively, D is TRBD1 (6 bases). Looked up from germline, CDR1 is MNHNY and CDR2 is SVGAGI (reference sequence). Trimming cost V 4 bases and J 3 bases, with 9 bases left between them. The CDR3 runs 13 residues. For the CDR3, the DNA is TGTGCCAGCAGTTGGAACAGGGACTATGGCTACACCTTC. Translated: CASSWNRDYGYTF.

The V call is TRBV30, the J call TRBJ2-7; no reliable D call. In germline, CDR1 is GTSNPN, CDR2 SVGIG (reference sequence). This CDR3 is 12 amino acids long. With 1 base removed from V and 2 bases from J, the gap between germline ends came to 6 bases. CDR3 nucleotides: TGTGCCTGGAGTGGAGGAACCTACGAGCAGTACTTC. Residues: CAWSGGTYEQYF.

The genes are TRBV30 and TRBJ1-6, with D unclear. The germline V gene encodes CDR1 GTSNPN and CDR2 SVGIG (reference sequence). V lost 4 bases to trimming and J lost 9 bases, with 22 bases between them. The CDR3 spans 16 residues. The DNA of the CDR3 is TGTGCCTGGACCCTATCGGCCCTCCCAGGTAGTTCACCCCTCCACTTT. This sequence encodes CAWTLSALPGSSPLHF.

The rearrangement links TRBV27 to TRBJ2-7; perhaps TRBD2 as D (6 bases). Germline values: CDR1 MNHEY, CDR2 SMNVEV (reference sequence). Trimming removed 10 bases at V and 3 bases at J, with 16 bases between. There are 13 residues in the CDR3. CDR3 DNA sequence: TGTGCCACGCGCAGGGACTCTTACTACGAGCAGTACTTC. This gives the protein CATRRDSYYEQYF.

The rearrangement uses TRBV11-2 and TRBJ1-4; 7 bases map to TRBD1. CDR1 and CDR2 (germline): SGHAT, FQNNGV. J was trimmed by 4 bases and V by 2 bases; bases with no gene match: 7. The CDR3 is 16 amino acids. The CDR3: CASSLIGRGVNEKLFF. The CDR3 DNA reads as TGTGCCAGCAGCTTAATTGGCAGGGGGGTTAATGAAAAACTGTTTTTT.

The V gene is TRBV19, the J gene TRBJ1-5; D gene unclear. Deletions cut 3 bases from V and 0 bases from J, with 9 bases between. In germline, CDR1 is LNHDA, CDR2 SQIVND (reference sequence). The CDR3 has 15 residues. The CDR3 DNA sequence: TGTGCCAGTAGTATGTTGTCAGTTAGCAATCAGCCCCAGCATTTT. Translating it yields CASSMLSVSNQPQHF.

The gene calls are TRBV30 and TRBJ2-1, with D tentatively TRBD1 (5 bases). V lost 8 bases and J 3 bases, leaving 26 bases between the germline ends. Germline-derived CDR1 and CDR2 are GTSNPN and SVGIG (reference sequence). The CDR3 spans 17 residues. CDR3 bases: TGTGCCCTCCGGCCCACTCCATACAGGCGTCTCTACAATGAGCAGTTCTTC. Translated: CALRPTPYRRLYNEQFF.